This T cell receptor (beta chain) is from a study of shared clonotypes between healthy human individuals. Whole-study findings and limits: Generation of non-shared clonotypes was less probable than generation of clonotypes shared by all four donors. The sharing of roughly 5% of naive CD4 clonotypes was seen across a handful of donors.

The CDR3 has 14 residues. The junction had 6 bases not matched to a gene; V was cut back by 7 bases and J by 5 bases. Germline CDR1 is ENHRY and CDR2 is SYGVKD. As concerns this clone: Its antigen is unknown.

Assay: immunoSEQ multiplex PCR; the TCRdb copy retains only in-frame clones and omits some. Here the sample spans about 1,500,000 clones, roughly 97% being singletons. The TCR comes from a man aged 30 to 45 in good health. The rearrangement links TRBV10-3 to TRBJ2-2; TRBD1 matches at 8 bases. Source material: naive CD4+ T cells sorted from blood. Described subset: CD45RA+ positively selected. CDR3 coding DNA: TGTGCCATCACCGGGACAGGATTAACCGGGGAGCTGTTTTTT. Translation: CAITGTGLTGELFF.